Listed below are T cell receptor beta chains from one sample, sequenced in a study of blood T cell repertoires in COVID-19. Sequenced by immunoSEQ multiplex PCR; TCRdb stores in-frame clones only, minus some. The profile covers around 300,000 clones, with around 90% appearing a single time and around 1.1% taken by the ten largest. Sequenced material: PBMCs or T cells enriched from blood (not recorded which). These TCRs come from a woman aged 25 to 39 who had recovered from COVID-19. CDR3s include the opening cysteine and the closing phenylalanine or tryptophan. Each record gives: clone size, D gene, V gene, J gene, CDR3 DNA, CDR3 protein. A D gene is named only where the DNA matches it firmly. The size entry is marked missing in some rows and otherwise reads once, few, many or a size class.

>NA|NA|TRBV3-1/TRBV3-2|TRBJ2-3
TGTGCCAGCAGCCAGGAGCCTTTTCGGCCCAGCACAGATACGCAGTATTTT
CASSQEPFRPSTDTQYF
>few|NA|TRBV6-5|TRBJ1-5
TGTGCCAGCAGTCGGACAGACAATCAGCCCCAGCATTTT
CASSRTDNQPQHF
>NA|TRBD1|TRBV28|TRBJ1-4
TGTGCCAGCGGGGACAGGGTTAATGAAAAACTGTTTTTT
CASGDRVNEKLFF
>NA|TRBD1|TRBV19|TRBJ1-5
TGTGCCAGTACCTCCCCACTAGGGGGCTCTAGCAATCAGCCCCAGCATTTT
CASTSPLGGSSNQPQHF
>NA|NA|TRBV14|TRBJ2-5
TGTGCCAGCAGTAAGGTAGCGGAGCAAGAGACCCAGTACTTC
CASSKVAEQETQYF
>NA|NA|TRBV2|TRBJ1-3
TGTGCCAGCAGTGAAGTGCGGTCGAGTCGCATGGCCGGAAACACCATATATTTT
CASSEVRSSRMAGNTIYF
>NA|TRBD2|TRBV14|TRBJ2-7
TGTGCCAGCAGCCAAGATTCCAAGGTCAATGCACGGACTAGCGGATACTACGAGCAGTACTTC
CASSQDSKVNARTSGYYEQYF
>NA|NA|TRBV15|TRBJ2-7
TGTGCCACCAGCGAAGACACTTACTCCTACGAGCAGTACTTC
CATSEDTYSYEQYF
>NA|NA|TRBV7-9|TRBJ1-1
TGTGCCAGCAGCTTGACGGGAGACACTGAAGCTTTCTTT
CASSLTGDTEAFF
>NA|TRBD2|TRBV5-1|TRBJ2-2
TGCGCCAGCAGCAGATGGACTAGTCCAACCGGGGAGCTGTTTTTT
CASSRWTSPTGELFF
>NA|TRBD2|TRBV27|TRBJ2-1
TGTGCCAGCAGTTGGACTAGCGGACGTCCGATCGATGAGCAGTTCTTC
CASSWTSGRPIDEQFF
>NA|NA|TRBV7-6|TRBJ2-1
TGTGCCAGCAGCCCCCGGCTAGCGCCGATAAATGAGCAGTTCTTC
CASSPRLAPINEQFF
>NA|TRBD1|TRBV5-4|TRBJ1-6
TGTGCCAGCAGCTTGACAGGGGAGTATTCACCCCTCCACTTT
CASSLTGEYSPLHF
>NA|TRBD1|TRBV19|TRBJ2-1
TGTGCCAGTAGTACCCCCGGAACGACAGGGGCCTGGGGTTGGAATGAGCAGTTCTTC
CASSTPGTTGAWGWNEQFF
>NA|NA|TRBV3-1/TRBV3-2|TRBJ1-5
TGTGCCAGCAGCCAAGGGCGGGGGAATCATCAGCCCCAGCATTTT
CASSQGRGNHQPQHF
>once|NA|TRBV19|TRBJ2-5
TGTGCCAGTAGTCCGGACACCGGAGAGACCCAGTACTTC
CASSPDTGETQYF
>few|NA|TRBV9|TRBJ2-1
TGTGCCAGCAGCGTACCCGACAGGAGCTCCTACAATGAGCAGTTCTTC
CASSVPDRSSYNEQFF
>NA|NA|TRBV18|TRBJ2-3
TGTGCCAGCTCACCTTCCCCTTCAGGAGATACGCAGTATTTT
CASSPSPSGDTQYF
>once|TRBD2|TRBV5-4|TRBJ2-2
TGTGCCAGCAGCCGGGGGGGCACCGGGGAGCTGTTTTTT
CASSRGGTGELFF
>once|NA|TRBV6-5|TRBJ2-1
TGTGCCAGCAGTCCGGGGGACTCGAGTGGCAATGAGCAGTTCTTC
CASSPGDSSGNEQFF
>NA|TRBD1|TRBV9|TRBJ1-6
TGTGCCAGCAGCCCCCGACAGGGAATTCCTTCACCCCTCCACTTT
CASSPRQGIPSPLHF
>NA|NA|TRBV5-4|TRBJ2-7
TGTGCCAGCAGCCTAACGACAGATTCCTACGAGCAGTACTTC
CASSLTTDSYEQYF
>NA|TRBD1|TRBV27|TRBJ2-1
TGTGCCAGCAGTTTTTCGGACAGGGTGAATGAGCAGTTCTTC
CASSFSDRVNEQFF
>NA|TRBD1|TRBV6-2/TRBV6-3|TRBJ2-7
TGTGCCAGCAGTTGGACAGGGAGCTCCTACGAGCAGTACTTC
CASSWTGSSYEQYF
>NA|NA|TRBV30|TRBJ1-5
TGTGCCTGGAGCCAGACTGGCAATCAGCCCCAGCATTTT
CAWSQTGNQPQHF
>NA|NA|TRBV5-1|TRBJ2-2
TGCGCCAGCAGCTTGGGACATTTTACGAACACCGGGGAGCTGTTTTTT
CASSLGHFTNTGELFF
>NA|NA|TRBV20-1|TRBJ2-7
TGCAGTGCTAGTGGAGAGACCTACGAGCAGTACTTC
CSASGETYEQYF
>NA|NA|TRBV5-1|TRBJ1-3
TGCGCCAGCAGCTTGATGGGCAGCTCACTCTCTGGAAACACCATATATTTT
CASSLMGSSLSGNTIYF
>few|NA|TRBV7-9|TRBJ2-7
TGTGCCAGCAGCTTAGCCAATTTAACAGGCCCGGGCTCCTACGAGCAGTACTTC
CASSLANLTGPGSYEQYF
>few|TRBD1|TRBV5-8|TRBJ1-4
TGTGCCAGCAGCCGCGACAGGGCAACTAATGAAAAACTGTTTTTT
CASSRDRATNEKLFF
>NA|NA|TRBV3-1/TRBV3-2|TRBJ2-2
TGTGCCAGCAGCCAAGTCCATCACACCGGGGAGCTGTTTTTT
CASSQVHHTGELFF
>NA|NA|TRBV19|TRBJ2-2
TGTGCCACACCCGAGTGGGAGTCCGGGGAGCTGTTTTTT
CATPEWESGELFF
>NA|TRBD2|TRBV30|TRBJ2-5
TGTGCCTGGAACGCGGGAGGGTATGGGACCCAGTACTTC
CAWNAGGYGTQYF
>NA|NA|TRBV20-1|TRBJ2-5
TGCAGTGCTAGTGCCAGAGAGACCCAGTACTTC
CSASARETQYF
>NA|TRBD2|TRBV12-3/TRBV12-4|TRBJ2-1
TGTGCCAGCAGACTAGCGGGAGGGAATGAGCAGTTCTTC
CASRLAGGNEQFF
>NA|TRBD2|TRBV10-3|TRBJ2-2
TGTGCCATCAGTGAGCCCGCCGGCGGGGGGATGGGGGAGCTGTTTTTT
CAISEPAGGGMGELFF
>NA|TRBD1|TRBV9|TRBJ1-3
TGTGCCAGCAGCGCCCGGGACAGCTCTGGAAACACCATATATTTT
CASSARDSSGNTIYF
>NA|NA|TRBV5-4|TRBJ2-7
TGTGCCAGCAGCTTGAAGACGGGGAACTCCTACGAGCAGTACTTC
CASSLKTGNSYEQYF
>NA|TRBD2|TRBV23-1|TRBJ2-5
TGCGCCAGGGTTATAGCGGGAGGGAAAGAGACCCAGTACTTC
CARVIAGGKETQYF
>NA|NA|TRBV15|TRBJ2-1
TGTGCCACCAGCAGAGAGGGGATGGGGGAATGGGGGGAAAGGGACAATGAGCAGTTCTTC
CATSREGMGEWGERDNEQFF
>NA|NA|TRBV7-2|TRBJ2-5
TGTGCCAGCAGTCAAAGAGGGGGTGGGGAGTACCAAGAGACCCAGTACTTC
CASSQRGGGEYQETQYF
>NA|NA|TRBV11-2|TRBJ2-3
TGTGCCAGCAGTCCCGTCGGACAAGGGGATACGCAGTATTTT
CASSPVGQGDTQYF
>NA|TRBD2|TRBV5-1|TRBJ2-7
TGCGCCAGCAGCTCGGAAGGGACTAGCGGAAGATACTACGAGCAGTACTTC
CASSSEGTSGRYYEQYF
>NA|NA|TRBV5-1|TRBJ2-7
TGCGCCAGCAGCTTGGCAGAGGGCTACGAGCAGTACTTC
CASSLAEGYEQYF
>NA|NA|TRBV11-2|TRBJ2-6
TGTGCCAGCAGCTTAGAAGGTCGGGGGTCTGGGGCCAACGTCCTGACTTTC
CASSLEGRGSGANVLTF
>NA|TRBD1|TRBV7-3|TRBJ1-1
TGTGCCAGCAGCAGACAGGGGGGCACTGAAGCTTTCTTT
CASSRQGGTEAFF
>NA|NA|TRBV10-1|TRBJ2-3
TGCGCCAGCAGTAACACACAGGGTTTCGCTTTCGTTTCACCAGATACGCAGTATTTT
CASSNTQGFAFVSPDTQYF
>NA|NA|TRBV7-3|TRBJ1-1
TGTGCCAGCAGCTTAGGACTTTCCACTGAAGCTTTCTTT
CASSLGLSTEAFF
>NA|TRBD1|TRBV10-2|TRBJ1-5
TGCGCCAGTGGGACAGCCAACAATCAGCCCCAGCATTTT
CASGTANNQPQHF
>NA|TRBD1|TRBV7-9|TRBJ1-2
TGTGCCAGCAGCCCTACGGACAGGGGCCAGCAGAAAGGCTACACCTTC
CASSPTDRGQQKGYTF
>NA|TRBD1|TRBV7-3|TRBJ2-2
TGTGCCAGCAGCTTACCCAGGGGGACCGGGGAGCTGTTTTTT
CASSLPRGTGELFF
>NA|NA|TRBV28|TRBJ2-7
TGTGCCACCCAGACCAGGGATTACGAGCAGTACTTC
CATQTRDYEQYF
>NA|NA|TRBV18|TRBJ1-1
TGTGCCAGCACGGACAGGAACACTGAAGCTTTCTTT
CASTDRNTEAFF
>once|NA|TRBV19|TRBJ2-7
TGTGCCAGTAGTGGCCAATACGAGCAGTACTTC
CASSGQYEQYF
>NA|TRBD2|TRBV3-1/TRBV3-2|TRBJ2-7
TGTGCCAGCAGCCAAGATACGCGGGAGGGTGCCGAGCAGTACTTC
CASSQDTREGAEQYF
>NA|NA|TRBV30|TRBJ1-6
TGTGCCTGGAGTGAGAGGCCGAGCTCCTATAATTCACCCCTCCACTTT
CAWSERPSSYNSPLHF
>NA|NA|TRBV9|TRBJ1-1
TGTGCCAGCAGCCCTACCACCACGAGCTTCCGGTCTTATGAAGCTTTCTTT
CASSPTTTSFRSYEAFF
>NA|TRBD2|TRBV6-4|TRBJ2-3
TGTGCCAGCAGTGACTCTAGCGGGAGACTTTATACGCAGTATTTT
CASSDSSGRLYTQYF
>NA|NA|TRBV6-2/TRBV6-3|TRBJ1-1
TGTGCCAGCAGTTACGAGTACAGGGCAGGGTATACTGAAGCTTTCTTT
CASSYEYRAGYTEAFF
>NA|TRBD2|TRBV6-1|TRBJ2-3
TGTGCCAGCAGTGAAGTGGCGGGAGCACGCACAGATACGCAGTATTTT
CASSEVAGARTDTQYF